Listed below are T cell receptor beta chains from one sample, sequenced in a study of cytomegalovirus exposure and HLA in healthy donors. Method: immunoSEQ multiplex PCR; TCRdb's copy keeps in-frame clones and lacks some. The profile covers 150,000 to 180,000 clones, with roughly 80% appearing a single time and roughly 13% taken by the ten largest. Sequencing used PBMCs. The receptors shown here come from a man younger than 45 in good health and CMV-seropositive. Both conserved end residues are part of each CDR3. Fields, in order: clone size, J gene, V gene, D gene, CDR3 protein, CDR3 DNA. A D gene is named only where the DNA matches it firmly. A row's size may be missing; if present it is once, few, many or a size class.

size: .
J: TRBJ2-5
V: TRBV30
D: TRBD2
CDR3: CAWSPRGREGKTQYF
DNA: TGTGCCTGGAGCCCAAGGGGGCGGGAGGGAAAGACCCAGTACTTC

size: .
J: TRBJ1-3
V: TRBV10-3
D: .
CDR3: CATTSQGNTIYF
DNA: TGTGCCACCACCAGTCAGGGAAACACCATATATTTT

size: .
J: TRBJ2-1
V: TRBV7-2
D: .
CDR3: CASSETRSSYNEQFF
DNA: TGTGCCAGCAGCGAAACTAGGAGCTCCTACAATGAGCAGTTCTTC

size: .
J: TRBJ2-1
V: TRBV7-2
D: .
CDR3: CASSASSAYNEQFF
DNA: TGTGCCAGCAGCGCCTCCTCGGCCTACAATGAGCAGTTCTTC

size: .
J: TRBJ2-7
V: TRBV6-1
D: TRBD2
CDR3: CASSESPPGSGRAYEQYF
DNA: TGTGCCAGCAGTGAATCCCCACCTGGTTCAGGGAGGGCGTACGAGCAGTACTTC

size: .
J: TRBJ1-1
V: TRBV9
D: TRBD1
CDR3: CASSPGTGNTEAFF
DNA: TGTGCCAGCAGCCCTGGGACAGGGAACACTGAAGCTTTCTTT

size: .
J: TRBJ2-2
V: TRBV29-1
D: TRBD2
CDR3: CSVGEGTTNTGELFF
DNA: TGCAGCGTTGGAGAGGGGACTACGAACACCGGGGAGCTGTTTTTT

size: .
J: TRBJ1-5
V: TRBV27
D: .
CDR3: CASSSQGSWSNQPQHF
DNA: TGTGCCAGCAGTTCGCAGGGTTCTTGGAGCAATCAGCCCCAGCATTTT

size: .
J: TRBJ2-2
V: TRBV29-1
D: TRBD1
CDR3: CSVVGDRGLSGELFF
DNA: TGCAGCGTTGTTGGAGACAGGGGGCTGTCCGGGGAGCTGTTTTTT

size: .
J: TRBJ2-1
V: TRBV29-1
D: .
CDR3: CSVDGLAQYNEQFF
DNA: TGCAGCGTTGATGGGCTAGCGCAGTACAATGAGCAGTTCTTC

size: .
J: TRBJ2-7
V: TRBV5-6
D: .
CDR3: CASSPGTLLRFEQYF
DNA: TGTGCCAGCAGCCCGGGGACACTTCTACGATTCGAGCAGTACTTC

size: .
J: TRBJ2-3
V: TRBV29-1
D: .
CDR3: CSVRNGDTQYF
DNA: TGCAGCGTGCGAAACGGAGATACGCAGTATTTT

size: few
J: TRBJ1-1
V: TRBV6-5
D: .
CDR3: CASSYLSGDTEAFF
DNA: TGTGCCAGCAGTTACCTGTCAGGGGATACTGAAGCTTTCTTT

size: .
J: TRBJ1-5
V: TRBV28
D: TRBD1
CDR3: CASRDRTGGFGQPQHF
DNA: TGTGCCAGCAGAGACCGGACAGGGGGTTTCGGGCAGCCCCAGCATTTT

size: .
J: TRBJ2-7
V: TRBV5-1
D: TRBD2
CDR3: CASSRTSGQSSYEQYF
DNA: TGCGCCAGCAGTCGGACTAGCGGGCAGAGCTCCTACGAGCAGTACTTC

size: few
J: TRBJ1-2
V: TRBV7-2
D: TRBD1
CDR3: CASSLSRTGGYYGYTF
DNA: TGTGCCAGCAGCTTATCTAGGACAGGGGGCTACTATGGCTACACCTTC

size: .
J: TRBJ1-1
V: TRBV28
D: TRBD1
CDR3: CASSLLGQGAAKTEAFF
DNA: TGTGCCAGCAGTTTATTGGGGCAGGGGGCGGCAAAAACTGAAGCTTTCTTT

size: .
J: TRBJ1-5
V: TRBV7-2
D: TRBD1
CDR3: CASSSRQGHNQPQHF
DNA: TGTGCCAGCAGCTCACGACAGGGACACAATCAGCCCCAGCATTTT

size: few
J: TRBJ1-5
V: TRBV2
D: TRBD1
CDR3: CASKADRGRNQPQHF
DNA: TGTGCCAGCAAGGCGGACAGGGGGCGCAATCAGCCCCAGCATTTT

size: .
J: TRBJ1-4
V: TRBV5-1
D: .
CDR3: CASSQGRENEKLFF
DNA: TGCGCCAGCAGCCAGGGACGGGAGAATGAAAAACTGTTTTTT

size: .
J: TRBJ2-7
V: TRBV5-1
D: TRBD1
CDR3: CASSLTGTGDVNYEQYF
DNA: TGCGCCAGCAGCTTGACCGGGACAGGAGATGTCAACTACGAGCAGTACTTC

size: few
J: TRBJ1-1
V: TRBV7-9
D: TRBD1
CDR3: CASSLFQGDLNTEAFF
DNA: TGTGCCAGCAGCTTATTTCAGGGGGATCTTAACACTGAAGCTTTCTTT

size: .
J: TRBJ2-6
V: TRBV2
D: .
CDR3: CASRDRINSGANVLTF
DNA: TGTGCCAGCAGGGACAGAATCAACTCTGGGGCCAACGTCCTGACTTTC

size: .
J: TRBJ2-3
V: TRBV6-4
D: .
CDR3: CASSDPGGGRSCTDTQYF
DNA: TGTGCCAGCAGTGATCCCGGGGGAGGCAGGTCTTGCACAGATACGCAGTATTTT

size: few
J: TRBJ1-5
V: TRBV30
D: TRBD1
CDR3: CAWNTDRDQPQHF
DNA: TGTGCCTGGAACACGGACAGGGATCAGCCCCAGCATTTT

size: .
J: TRBJ1-2
V: TRBV7-9
D: .
CDR3: CASSEAGGYGYTF
DNA: TGTGCCAGCAGCGAGGCCGGGGGCTATGGCTACACCTTC

size: .
J: TRBJ2-1
V: TRBV5-1
D: TRBD2
CDR3: CASSLAAGGSNYNEQFF
DNA: TGCGCCAGCAGCTTGGCTGCGGGAGGCTCGAACTACAATGAGCAGTTCTTC

size: .
J: TRBJ2-5
V: TRBV7-9
D: TRBD2
CDR3: CASSFKAGSQETQYF
DNA: TGTGCCAGCAGCTTTAAAGCGGGAAGCCAAGAGACCCAGTACTTC

size: .
J: TRBJ2-7
V: TRBV11-2
D: .
CDR3: CASSVGSESSYEQYF
DNA: TGTGCCAGCAGCGTCGGCAGCGAGAGCTCCTACGAGCAGTACTTC